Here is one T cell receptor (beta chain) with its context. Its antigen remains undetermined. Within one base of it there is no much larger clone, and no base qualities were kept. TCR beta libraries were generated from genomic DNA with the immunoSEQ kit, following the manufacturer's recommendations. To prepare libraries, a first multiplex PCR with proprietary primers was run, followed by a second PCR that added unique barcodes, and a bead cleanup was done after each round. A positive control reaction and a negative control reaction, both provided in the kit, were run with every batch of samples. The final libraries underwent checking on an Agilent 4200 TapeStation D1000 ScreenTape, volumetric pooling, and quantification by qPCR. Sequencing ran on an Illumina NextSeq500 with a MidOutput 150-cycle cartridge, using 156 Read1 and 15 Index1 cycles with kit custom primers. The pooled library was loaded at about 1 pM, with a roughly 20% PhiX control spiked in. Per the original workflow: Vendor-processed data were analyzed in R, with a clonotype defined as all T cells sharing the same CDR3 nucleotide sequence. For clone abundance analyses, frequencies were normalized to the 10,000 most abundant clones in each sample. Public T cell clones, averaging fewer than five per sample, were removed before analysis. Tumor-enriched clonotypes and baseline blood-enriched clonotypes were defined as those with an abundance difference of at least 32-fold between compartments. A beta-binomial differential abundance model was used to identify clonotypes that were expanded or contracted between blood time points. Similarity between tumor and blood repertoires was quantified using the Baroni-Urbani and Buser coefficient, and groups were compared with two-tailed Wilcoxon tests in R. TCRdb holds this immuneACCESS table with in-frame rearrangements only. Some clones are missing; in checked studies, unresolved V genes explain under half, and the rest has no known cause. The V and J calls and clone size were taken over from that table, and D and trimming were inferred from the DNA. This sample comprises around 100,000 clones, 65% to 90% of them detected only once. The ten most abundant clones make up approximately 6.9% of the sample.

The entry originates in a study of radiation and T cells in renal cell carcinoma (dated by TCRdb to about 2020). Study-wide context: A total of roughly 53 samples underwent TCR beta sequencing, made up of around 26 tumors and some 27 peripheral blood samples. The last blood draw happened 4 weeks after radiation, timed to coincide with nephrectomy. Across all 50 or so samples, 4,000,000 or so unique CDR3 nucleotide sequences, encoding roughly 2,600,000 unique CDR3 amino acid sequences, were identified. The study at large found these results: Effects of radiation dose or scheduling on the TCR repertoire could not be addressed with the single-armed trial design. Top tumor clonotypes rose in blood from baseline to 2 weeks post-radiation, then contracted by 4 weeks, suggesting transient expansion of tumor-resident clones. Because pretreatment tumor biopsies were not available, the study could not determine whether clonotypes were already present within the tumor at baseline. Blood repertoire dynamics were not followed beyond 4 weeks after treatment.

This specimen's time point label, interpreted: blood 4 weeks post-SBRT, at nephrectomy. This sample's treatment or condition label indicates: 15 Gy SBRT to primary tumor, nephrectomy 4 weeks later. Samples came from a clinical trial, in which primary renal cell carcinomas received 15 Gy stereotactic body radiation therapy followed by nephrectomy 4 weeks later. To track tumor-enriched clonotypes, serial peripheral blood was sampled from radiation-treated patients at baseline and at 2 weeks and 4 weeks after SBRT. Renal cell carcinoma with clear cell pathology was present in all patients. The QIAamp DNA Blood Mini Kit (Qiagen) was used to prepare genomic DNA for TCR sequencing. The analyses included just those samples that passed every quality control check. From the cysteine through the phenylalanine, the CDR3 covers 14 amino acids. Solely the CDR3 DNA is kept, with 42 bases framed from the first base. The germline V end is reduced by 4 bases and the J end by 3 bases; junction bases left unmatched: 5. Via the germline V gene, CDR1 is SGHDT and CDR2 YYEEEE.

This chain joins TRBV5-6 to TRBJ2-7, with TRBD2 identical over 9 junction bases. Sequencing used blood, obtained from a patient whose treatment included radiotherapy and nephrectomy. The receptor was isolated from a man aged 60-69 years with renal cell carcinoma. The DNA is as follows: TGTGCCAGCAGCCCCGGACTAGCGAACTACGAGCAGTACTTC. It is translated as CASSPGLANYEQYF.